A single sample gave rise to the 18 T cell receptor beta chains below, sequenced in a study of immune cell composition in non-small cell lung cancer. Measured with immunoSEQ multiplex PCR; TCRdb has only the in-frame clones, and not every one. The data show several thousand clones, 84% seen once. Normal lung sampling was at least 3 cm from the tumour, as distant as possible. The material sequenced was non-adjacent lung tissue. These receptors all come from a human donor with non-small cell lung cancer.

The chain has TRBV29-1 and TRBJ1-1; D remains ambiguous. The germline V and J ends were trimmed by 7 bases and 3 bases, with 15 bases remaining between them. Germline V gene lookup returns CDR1 SQVTM and CDR2 ANQGSEA. The CDR3 length is 13 residues. This CDR3 is CSGEGGMDTEAFF. DNA of the CDR3: TGCAGCGGGGAAGGCGGGATGGACACTGAAGCTTTCTTT.

This clone has just a few counts. The chain is built from TRBV6-1 and TRBJ2-1; D call uncertain. This CDR3 spans 12 amino acids. Trimming cost V 3 bases and J 15 bases, with 15 bases left between them. Germline V gene lookup returns CDR1 MNHNS and CDR2 SASEGT. CDR3 coding DNA: TGTGCCAGCAGTGAGCGACTTGTCACGCTGTTCTTC. This encodes CASSERLVTLFF.

The rearrangement joins TRBV4-1 to TRBJ2-4, with TRBD1 matching 10 bases. J lost 8 bases, V lost 4 bases, and 8 bases had no gene match. Germline CDR1 reads MGHRA; CDR2 reads YSYEKL. The CDR3 totals 15 residues. In nucleotides, the CDR3 is TGCGCCAGCAGCCCCCCGGGACAGGGGAAGGACATTCAGTACTTC. Translating gives CASSPPGQGKDIQYF.

V usage is TRBV4-3 and J usage is TRBJ1-2; D is possibly TRBD1 (5 bases). V lost 0 bases and J 8 bases, leaving 19 bases between the germline ends. This CDR3 contains 16 residues. The germline gives CDR1 LGHNA, CDR2 YSLEER. This CDR3 is CASSQDPLGRVEGYTF. The DNA for the CDR3 is TGCGCCAGCAGCCAAGACCCCTTAGGCAGGGTGGAGGGCTACACCTTC.

The V gene is TRBV7-9, the J gene TRBJ2-7; D is undetermined. Germline CDR1 reads SEHNR; CDR2 reads FQNEAQ (reference sequence). Trimming removed 2 bases at V and 8 bases at J, with 16 bases between. This CDR3 is 14 amino acids long. CDR3 residues: CASSLNGQSGKQYF. The CDR3 DNA is TGTGCCAGCAGCTTAAATGGGCAGAGTGGAAAGCAGTACTTC.

The chain joins TRBV2 to TRBJ2-6; 9 bases are a match to TRBD1. V was clipped by 11 bases and J by 0 bases; unmatched bases: 5. This CDR3 has 15 amino acids. Germline V gives CDR1 SNHLY, CDR2 FYNNEI. The CDR3 sequence: CAGGQGGSGANVLTF. CDR3 in DNA: TGTGCCGGGGGACAGGGAGGCTCTGGGGCCAACGTCCTGACTTTC.

The rearrangement uses TRBV18 and TRBJ2-7; D may be TRBD2 (6 bases). The CDR3 has 13 residues. V dropped 2 bases and J dropped 6 bases, with 11 bases sitting between them. The germline gives CDR1 KGHSH, CDR2 LQKENI. Here the CDR3 DNA reads TGTGCCAGCTCACCAAACGGGGGTTTCGAGCAGTACTTC. Translating gives CASSPNGGFEQYF. The full variable domain, with the rest looked up from reference TRBV18 and TRBJ2-7, is NAGVMQNPRHLVRRRGQEARLRCSPMKGHSHVYWYRQLPEEGLKFMVYLQKENIIDESGMPKERFSAEFPKEGPSILRIQQVVRGDSAAYFCASSPNGGFEQYFGPGTRLTVT.

This chain connects TRBV4-2 to TRBJ2-3; D gene uncertain. Germline-derived CDR1 and CDR2 are LGHNA and YNFKEQ. This CDR3 has 13 residues. V gave up 0 bases and J gave up 4 bases, with 5 bases separating them. The CDR3 DNA sequence: TGTGCCAGCAGCCAAGATATCGCAGATACGCAGTATTTT. This encodes CASSQDIADTQYF.

This sequence joins TRBV10-1 and TRBJ2-7; TRBD2 agrees at 8 bases. Germline V gene sequence: CDR1 WNHNN, CDR2 SYGVQD (reference sequence). Losses at the gene ends were 2 bases for V and 5 bases for J; bases not matched to a gene: 2. The CDR3 consists of 13 residues. CDR3 protein: CASSEAGRDEQYF. CDR3 sequence (DNA): TGCGCCAGCAGTGAGGCCGGGAGGGACGAGCAGTACTTC.

V is TRBV7-8 and J is TRBJ2-3; a weak D match, TRBD1 (5 bases). With 1 base removed from V and 7 bases from J, the gap between germline ends came to 6 bases. Germline V gives CDR1 SGHVS, CDR2 FQNEAQ. The CDR3 length is 12 residues. CDR3 protein: CASSLGQNTQYF. As DNA, the CDR3 is TGTGCCAGCAGCTTAGGACAGAATACGCAGTATTTT.

The chain links TRBV7-2 to TRBJ2-1; D remains unclear. This CDR3 has 13 amino acids. Between the trimmed V and J ends, which lost 5 bases and 5 bases, there was a span of 10 bases. Germline V gene sequence: CDR1 SGHTA, CDR2 FQGNSA. CDR3 nucleotides: TGTGCCAGCAGCACCTACTTGGACAATGAGCAGTTCTTC. Protein product: CASSTYLDNEQFF.

The chain is built from TRBV19 and TRBJ1-1; D is unclear. Germline V gives CDR1 LNHDA, CDR2 SQIVND (reference sequence). The CDR3 runs to 13 residues. Trimming shortened V by 6 bases and J by 5 bases, and 13 bases separated the two germline ends. The CDR3 sequence: CASRVGRGTEAFF. In DNA, the CDR3 is TGTGCCAGTAGGGTAGGGAGAGGTACTGAAGCTTTCTTT. The full variable domain, completed using reference TRBV19 and TRBJ1-1, is DGGITQSPKYLFRKEGQNVTLSCEQNLNHDAMYWYRQDPGQGLRLIYYSQIVNDFQKGDIAEGYSVSREKKESFPLTVTSAQKNPTAFYLCASRVGRGTEAFFGQGTRLTVV.

The CDR3 sequence is CASSSQGAERETQYF. In nucleotides, the CDR3 is TGCGCCAGCAGCTCCCAGGGGGCTGAACGAGAGACCCAGTACTTC. The rearrangement uses TRBV5-1 and TRBJ2-5, with 8 positions matching TRBD1. In germline, CDR1 is SGHRS, CDR2 YFSETQ. The V gene end was trimmed by 3 bases and the J gene end by 4 bases; junction bases not matched to a gene: 8. The CDR3 extends over 15 amino acids. Drawing the rest from reference TRBV5-1 and TRBJ2-5, the complete variable domain is KAGVTQTPRYLIKTRGQQVTLSCSPISGHRSVSWYQQTPGQGLQFLFEYFSETQRNKGNFPGRFSGRQFSNSRSEMNVSTLELGDSALYLCASSSQGAERETQYFGPGTRLLVL.

V and J are TRBV30 and TRBJ1-1; TRBD1 aligns across 11 bases. Germline V CDR1 and CDR2: GTSNPN, SVGIG (reference sequence). The CDR3 runs 15 residues. The V gene end was trimmed by 3 bases and the J gene end by 3 bases; junction bases not matched to a gene: 6. Here the CDR3 reads CAWRGTGGIDTEAFF. The CDR3 nucleotides are TGTGCCTGGAGAGGGACAGGGGGAATCGACACTGAAGCTTTCTTT.

A few counts support this clone. This sequence joins TRBV6-5 and TRBJ1-1, with no clear D. This CDR3 contains 13 residues. CDR1 is MNHEY, CDR2 SVGAGI, per germline. V was cut by 7 bases and J by 3 bases, with 12 bases left in between. CDR3 in amino acids: CASTHGGHTEAFF. In DNA form, the CDR3 reads TGTGCCAGCACCCATGGAGGGCACACTGAAGCTTTCTTT.

This rearrangement joins TRBV29-1 to TRBJ2-1, with 7 bases matching TRBD2. CDR1 is SQVTM, CDR2 ANQGSEA, per germline. CDR3 length: 13 amino acids. The trim removed 0 bases at V and 7 bases at J, leaving 3 bases unmatched. This chain's CDR3 is CSVEEEAGNEQFF. CDR3 DNA sequence: TGCAGCGTTGAAGAGGAAGCGGGGAATGAGCAGTTCTTC.

The CDR3 sequence is CASSLEGGGTPSEQYF. The DNA of the CDR3 is TGTGCCAGCAGCTTAGAGGGGGGAGGGACACCCTCCGAGCAGTACTTC. The chain joins TRBV7-2 to TRBJ2-7; D may be TRBD2 (7 bases). V gave up 1 base and J gave up 6 bases, with 19 bases separating them. The germline V gene has CDR1 SGHTA and CDR2 FQGNSA. The CDR3 length is 16 residues.

The chain combines TRBV4-1 with TRBJ1-5; D not certain. Germline lookup yields CDR1 MGHRA and CDR2 YSYEKL. The CDR3 extends over 15 amino acids. V lost 1 base and J lost 4, with 11 bases in between. The CDR3 DNA is TGCGCCAGCAGCCAAGGGGAGGACGGTAATCAGCCCCAGCATTTT. It is translated as CASSQGEDGNQPQHF.